Ten or more counts support the clone carrying this T cell receptor beta chain. This sample stems from a study of Graves' ophthalmopathy and Graves' hyperthyroidism. The J segment lost 7 bases and the V segment lost 7 bases, leaving 12 bases of the junction unmatched. This CDR3 comprises 15 residues. Per the germline V gene, CDR1 is LNHDA and CDR2 is SQIVND (reference sequence). The sequenced template was RNA, covering the TCR beta CDR3 region. RT-PCR in the first round used HTBI primers; a second-round multiplex PCR followed. Each CDR3 protein gets one entry after TCRdb re-called the multiplex PCR reads with MiXCR. Of approximately 500,000 distinct CDR3 sequences listed, approximately 15% are singletons.

The chain combines TRBV19 with TRBJ2-2; 7 bases are a match to TRBD2. This sequence originates from a woman in her twenties or thirties with Graves' ophthalmopathy. Source material: blood. CDR3 sequence reads: CASTEHGGKYGELFF. The CDR3 DNA reads as TGTGCCAGTACCGAGCACGGGGGGAAGTACGGGGAGCTGTTTTTT.